The entry below describes one TCR beta chain. The protocol was immunoSEQ multiplex PCR, while the TCRdb copy is restricted to in-frame clones and leaves out a portion. The table lists a few hundred thousand clones, roughly 89% of them singletons. The CDR3 extends over 12 amino acids. The V and J ends lost 6 bases and 5 bases respectively, with 8 bases between them. Germline V lookup: CDR1 MNHEY, CDR2 SVGAGI. The sample belongs to a study of blood T cell repertoires in COVID-19. Whole-study context: COVID-19 samples collected from the United States, Italy and Spain covered acute and convalescent phases.

The TCR comes from a young man who had recovered from COVID-19. Input material: peripheral blood. This chain connects TRBV6-5 to TRBJ2-1, with a weak D call TRBD1 (5 bases). The CDR3 loop is CASSRQNNEQFF. DNA for the CDR3: TGTGCCAGCAGCCGACAGAACAATGAGCAGTTCTTC.